The 30 T cell receptor beta chains given below trace back to one sample, sequenced in a study of T cells in Graves' hyperthyroidism and ophthalmopathy. Researchers took RNA transcripts and amplified the TCR beta CDR3 regions from them. A set of HTBI primers served as the primers for a first-round RT-PCR of the TCR CDR3. TCRdb reprocessed the multiplex PCR reads via MiXCR and lists one record per CDR3 protein. The table has about 300,000 distinct CDR3 sequences, roughly an eighth seen once. Sequenced input: blood. The receptors derive from a middle-aged woman with Graves' hyperthyroidism.

In its sample, this clonotype was seen many times. The chain carries TRBV7-2 and TRBJ2-3; 11 nucleotides agree with TRBD2. CDR3 length: 17 residues. Germline CDR1 reads SGHTA; CDR2 reads FQGNSA. Trimming took 5 bases from V and 5 from J; bases not matched to a gene: 12. CDR3 in amino acids: CASSPFGLAGGRDTQYF. Written as DNA, the CDR3 is TGTGCCAGCAGCCCCTTCGGGCTAGCGGGAGGTAGAGATACGCAGTATTTT.

Many counts were recorded for this clonotype. The chain employs TRBV15 and TRBJ2-5; 9 nucleotides match TRBD1. Germline lookup yields CDR1 LNHNV and CDR2 YYDKDF (reference sequence). Trimming at V came to 0 bases and at J to 1 base, leaving 3 bases not matched to a gene. CDR3 size: 16 residues. The CDR3 region has the DNA TGTGCCACCAGCAGAGATCCGGGACAGGGCCAAGAGACCCAGTACTTC. This sequence encodes CATSRDPGQGQETQYF.

For the CDR3, the DNA is TGTGCCAGCAGCTTCGCGACTAGCGGGAAGTACGAGCAGTACTTC. The encoded protein is CASSFATSGKYEQYF. The chain is built from TRBV7-9 and TRBJ2-7; 11 nucleotides align to TRBD2. This CDR3 has 15 residues. V lost 3 bases, J lost 4 bases, and 5 bases stayed unmatched. The V gene's germline CDR1 is SEHNR and CDR2 FQNEAQ (reference sequence).

This clonotype was picked up many times. This chain uses TRBV5-1 with TRBJ1-1; the D gene is possibly TRBD1 (5 bases). Germline-derived CDR1 and CDR2 are SGHRS and YFSETQ. This CDR3 has 15 residues. With 0 bases removed from V and 5 bases from J, the gap between germline ends came to 14 bases. CDR3 DNA sequence: TGCGCCAGCAGCTTGGATCGCAGGGTGTTGACTGAAGCTTTCTTT. It is translated as CASSLDRRVLTEAFF.

Ten or more counts support this clonotype. The CDR3 DNA follows: TGTGCCAGCAGCTTAAGCGGTCGGGGAGATACGCAGTATTTT. Translating gives CASSLSGRGDTQYF. The rearrangement links TRBV7-3 to TRBJ2-3; a possible D gene is TRBD2 (5 bases). This CDR3 is built from 14 residues. The V and J ends lost 1 base and 5 bases respectively, with 10 bases between them. Germline V gene data show CDR1 as SGHTA and CDR2 as FQGTGA.

This clonotype was observed many times. The chain couples TRBV3-1 to TRBJ1-1; tentatively, D is TRBD1 (5 bases). Looked up from germline, CDR1 is LGHDT and CDR2 is YNNKEL (reference sequence). There are 15 residues in the CDR3. The ends were cut back, 3 bases at V and 1 base at J, with 12 bases in the middle. The CDR3 reads CASSHEVGGNTEAFF. CDR3 bases: TGTGCCAGCAGCCATGAAGTGGGGGGGAACACTGAAGCTTTCTTT.

For this clonotype: A read error may explain this, as a much larger clone is one base away. The rearrangement uses TRBV12-3 or TRBV12-4 and TRBJ1-4; no definite D call. The length of the CDR3 is 13 residues. CDR3 residues: CASSGSPNEKLVF. The CDR3 nucleotides are TGTGCCAGCAGCGGGAGTCCTAATGAAAAACTGGTTTTT.

This clonotype was seen ten or more times. The J gene is TRBJ2-5, the V gene TRBV28, with a weak D call TRBD2 (6 bases). The CDR3 consists of 15 residues. V dropped 6 bases and J dropped 2 bases, with 16 bases sitting between them. CDR1 is MDHEN, CDR2 SYDVKM, per germline. In DNA, the CDR3 is TGTGCCAGCAGCCAAAGAGGGAGGAGGCAAGAGACCCAGTACTTC. Translating gives CASSQRGRRQETQYF.

This clonotype was seen ten or more times. In nucleotides, the CDR3 is TGCGCCAGCAGCTTGGGTCAGGGGATCGAGGAGCTGTTTTTT. Its protein is CASSLGQGIEELFF. The chain recombines TRBV5-1 with TRBJ2-2; a possible D gene is TRBD1 (6 bases). Germline CDR1 SGHRS, CDR2 YFSETQ. The CDR3 consists of 14 residues. V was trimmed by 0 bases and J by 10 bases, leaving 13 bases between them.

This chain connects TRBV7-9 to TRBJ2-3; TRBD2 aligns across 11 bases. The length of the CDR3 is 15 residues. Germline loops: CDR1 SEHNR, CDR2 FQNEAQ (reference sequence). The ends lost 5 bases at V and 4 bases at J; junction bases unmatched: 5. In nucleotides, the CDR3 is TGTGCCAGCAGCCAACTAGCGGGAGCGTCAGATACGCAGTATTTT. It codes for CASSQLAGASDTQYF.

The V call is TRBV28, the J call TRBJ1-2; D is ambiguous. Between the trimmed V and J ends, which lost 6 bases and 5 bases, there was a span of 13 bases. CDR3 length: 13 amino acids. CDR1 is MDHEN, CDR2 SYDVKM, per germline. The DNA of the CDR3 is TGTGCCAGCAGGGATGGGGAGCCGTATGGCTACACCTTC. Amino acid sequence: CASRDGEPYGYTF.

This clonotype has at least ten counts. V gene TRBV11-2 combines with J gene TRBJ2-7, with D perhaps matching TRBD1 or TRBD2 (6 bases each). CDR3 length: 15 residues. Germline V gives CDR1 SGHAT, CDR2 FQNNGV. Trimming removed 2 bases from V and 3 bases from J, with 14 bases in between. CDR3 in amino acids: CASSLSRGVSYEQYF. The CDR3 nucleotides are TGTGCCAGCAGCTTAAGTAGGGGGGTGAGCTACGAGCAGTACTTC.

The chain is built from TRBV2 and TRBJ1-3; D gene uncertain. This CDR3 comprises 13 residues. V was trimmed by 11 bases and J by 2 bases, leaving 13 bases between them. Germline V CDR1 and CDR2: SNHLY, FYNNEI. DNA of the CDR3: TGTGCCGGCACACCGGAAGCTGGAAACACCATATATTTT. As protein: CAGTPEAGNTIYF.

The chain recombines TRBV5-1 with TRBJ2-3; maybe TRBD2 (6 bases). Germline V CDR1 and CDR2: SGHRS, YFSETQ. The CDR3 has 17 residues. V lost 5 bases to trimming and J lost 3 bases, with 22 bases between them. The CDR3, as DNA: TGCGCCAGCAGTTCCTCCAGAGGAGGGAGTGTGACAGATACGCAGTATTTT. Translation gives CASSSSRGGSVTDTQYF.

This clonotype was recorded a few times. V usage is TRBV14 and J usage is TRBJ2-7; D ambiguous. Germline CDR1 and CDR2: SGHDN and FVKESK. V was clipped by 1 base and J by 6 bases, with 10 bases between them. This CDR3 contains 13 residues. For the CDR3, the DNA is TGTGCCAGCAGCCAAGCGGGTCTTAGCGAGCAGTACTTC. Its protein is CASSQAGLSEQYF.

This clonotype was recorded at least ten times. In nucleotides, the CDR3 is TGTGCCAGCAGTTTAAGGACACTAGCGGGGTGGCTCAATGAGCAGTTCTTC. It encodes CASSLRTLAGWLNEQFF. The gene calls are TRBV27 and TRBJ2-1; 10 nucleotides match TRBD2. The CDR3 consists of 17 residues. With V trimmed by 2 bases and J by 6 bases, 10 bases remained unmatched. Germline CDR1 and CDR2: MNHEY and SMNVEV (reference sequence).

This clonotype came up many times. The chain carries TRBV20-1 and TRBJ2-5; perhaps D is TRBD1 or TRBD2 (5 bases each). Germline loops: CDR1 DFQATT, CDR2 SNEGSKA (reference sequence). V lost 3 bases, J lost 5 bases, and 10 bases lay in between. The CDR3 extends over 12 amino acids. In DNA form, the CDR3 reads TGCAGTGCTAGCAGGGACGCGGAGACCCAGTACTTC. Protein sequence: CSASRDAETQYF.

Regarding this clonotype: A much bigger clone sits one base away, suggesting this may be a read error. This sequence joins TRBV2 and TRBJ2-5; D might be TRBD1 or TRBD2, each matching 5 bases. V was pared by 0 bases and J by 12 bases, with 20 bases between. This CDR3 is 15 amino acids long. CDR1 and CDR2 (germline): SNHLY, FYNNEI. The CDR3 DNA reads as TGTGCCAGCAGTGAAGCCCAGGGTTGGGGACGGCCCAAGTACTTC. Residues: CASSEAQGWGRPKYF.

This clonotype has at least ten counts. The CDR3 loop is CASSETSGTSYEQYF. CDR3 nucleotides: TGTGCCAGCAGTGAAACTAGCGGTACTTCCTACGAGCAGTACTTC. The rearrangement links TRBV2 to TRBJ2-7, with 8 nucleotides matching TRBD2. CDR1 SNHLY and CDR2 FYNNEI come from the germline V gene. The CDR3 spans 15 residues. Trimming at V came to 2 bases and at J to 1 base, leaving 4 bases not matched to a gene.

This clonotype has at least ten counts. The rearrangement joins TRBV7-2 to TRBJ2-7; 7 positions match TRBD1. Germline V gene sequence: CDR1 SGHTA, CDR2 FQGNSA. The CDR3 consists of 15 residues. V shed 6 bases, J shed 3 bases, and the junction held 11 bases outside the gene matches. CDR3 sequence (DNA): TGTGCCAGCAGAGCCGGGACAGCGGACCTCTACGAGCAGTACTTC. As protein: CASRAGTADLYEQYF.

This clonotype was observed at least ten times. This sequence joins TRBV15 and TRBJ1-6; 11 nucleotides align to TRBD1. The CDR3 length is 16 residues. After removal of 0 bases from V and 9 bases from J, the junction contained 4 bases not matched to a gene. Germline V gene sequence: CDR1 LNHNV, CDR2 YYDKDF (reference sequence). The CDR3 DNA reads as TGTGCCACCAGCAGAGATCGCGGGACAGGGGGTTCACCCCTCCACTTT. Its translation is CATSRDRGTGGSPLHF.

The table lists this clonotype with a few counts. CDR3 sequence reads: CASSLAGTPDTQYF. For the CDR3, the DNA is TGTGCCAGTAGCCTAGCGGGAACTCCAGATACGCAGTATTTT. The genes are TRBV5-4 and TRBJ2-3, with TRBD2 matching over 9 bases. V lost 8 bases to trimming and J lost 4 bases; unmatched junction nucleotides: 8. From germline, CDR1 is SGHNT and CDR2 YYREEE (reference sequence). The CDR3 has 14 amino acids. The variable domain in full, completed from reference TRBV5-4 and TRBJ2-3, reads ETGVTQSPTHLIKTRGQQVTLRCSSQSGHNTVSWYQQALGQGPQFIFQYYREEENGRGNFPPRFSGLQFPNYSSELNVNALELDDSALYLCASSLAGTPDTQYFGPGTRLTVL.

The table lists this clonotype with many counts. The chain couples TRBV5-4 to TRBJ2-7, with 11 bases fitting TRBD2. This CDR3 has 15 residues. The ends lost 5 bases at V and 3 bases at J; junction bases unmatched: 7. CDR1 and CDR2 from the germline V gene are SGHNT and YYREEE (reference sequence). CDR3 region: CASSTWTSGHYEQYF. CDR3 sequence (DNA): TGTGCCAGCAGTACGTGGACTAGCGGGCACTACGAGCAGTACTTC.

Ten or more counts support this clonotype. The rearrangement uses TRBV18 and TRBJ1-2, with 12 bases identical to TRBD1. The CDR3 has 14 amino acids. J gave up 7 bases and V 4 bases, and 4 bases lay outside the gene matches. Germline V gene data show CDR1 as KGHSH and CDR2 as LQKENI. CDR3 in amino acids: CASSLGTGGLGYTF. In nucleotides, the CDR3 is TGTGCCAGCTCACTCGGGACAGGGGGCCTTGGCTACACCTTC. The variable domain in full, with the rest retrieved from reference TRBV18 and TRBJ1-2, is NAGVMQNPRHLVRRRGQEARLRCSPMKGHSHVYWYRQLPEEGLKFMVYLQKENIIDESGMPKERFSAEFPKEGPSILRIQQVVRGDSAAYFCASSLGTGGLGYTFGSGTRLTVV.

This clonotype has ten or more counts. This chain connects TRBV20-1 to TRBJ2-3; no firm D call. CDR3 length: 11 amino acids. V shed 8 bases and J shed 6 bases, with 12 bases lying between them. Germline loops: CDR1 DFQATT, CDR2 SNEGSKA (reference sequence). CDR3: CSPPLGDTQYF. The CDR3 region has the DNA TGCAGTCCCCCACTGGGGGATACGCAGTATTTT.

This clonotype was found many times. This sequence joins TRBV27 and TRBJ1-2; 7 bases map to TRBD1. Germline trimming cut 6 bases from V and 2 bases from J; bases unmatched to any gene: 3. This CDR3 has 13 residues. CDR1 is MNHEY and CDR2 is SMNVEV in the germline V gene (reference sequence). CDR3 in amino acids: CASRPGQNYGYTF. CDR3 sequence (DNA): TGTGCCAGCAGGCCGGGACAGAACTATGGCTACACCTTC.

This clonotype appeared a few times. This CDR3 fails to terminate in the conserved phenylalanine or tryptophan, so it likely reflects a read error. The rearrangement joins TRBV12-3 or TRBV12-4 to TRBJ1-1, with D possibly TRBD1 on 5 matching bases. CDR3 length: 15 residues. Deletions cut 5 bases from V and 4 bases from J, with 17 bases between. The CDR3 protein is CASSPRVFGITEAFL. The CDR3 DNA follows: TGTGCCAGCAGTCCCAGGGTTTTTGGAATCACTGAAGCTTTCCTT.

This clonotype was seen ten or more times. J is TRBJ1-2 and V is TRBV6-1; a weak D match, TRBD1 (5 bases). Looked up from germline, CDR1 is MNHNS and CDR2 is SASEGT. The CDR3 spans 14 residues. V was trimmed by 6 bases and J by 8 bases, leaving 19 bases between them. CDR3 DNA: TGTGCCAGCAGCCCTCAAGGGGCAAGAGACGGCTACACCTTC. Translation gives CASSPQGARDGYTF.

As concerns this clonotype: A read error may be the cause here, since a much bigger clone is one base away. The chain has TRBV28 and TRBJ2-1; TRBD2 is a possible D gene (5 bases). Germline lookup yields CDR1 MDHEN and CDR2 SYDVKM. Trimming took off 3 bases at V and 2 bases at J, with 14 bases between the two ends. The CDR3 has 16 residues. The CDR3 sequence: CASSLYPVGAYNEQFF. CDR3 DNA: TGTGCCAGCAGTTTGTACCCTGTCGGGGCCTACAATGAGCAGTTCTTC.

This clonotype was counted many times. The rearrangement links TRBV2 to TRBJ1-5; D call uncertain. Per the germline V gene, CDR1 is SNHLY and CDR2 is FYNNEI. The CDR3 has 15 amino acids. Trimming cost V 0 bases and J 4 bases, with 10 bases left between them. CDR3 sequence (DNA): TGTGCCAGCAGTGAAGCGCTCGGAGCTAATCAGCCCCAGCATTTT. This encodes CASSEALGANQPQHF.